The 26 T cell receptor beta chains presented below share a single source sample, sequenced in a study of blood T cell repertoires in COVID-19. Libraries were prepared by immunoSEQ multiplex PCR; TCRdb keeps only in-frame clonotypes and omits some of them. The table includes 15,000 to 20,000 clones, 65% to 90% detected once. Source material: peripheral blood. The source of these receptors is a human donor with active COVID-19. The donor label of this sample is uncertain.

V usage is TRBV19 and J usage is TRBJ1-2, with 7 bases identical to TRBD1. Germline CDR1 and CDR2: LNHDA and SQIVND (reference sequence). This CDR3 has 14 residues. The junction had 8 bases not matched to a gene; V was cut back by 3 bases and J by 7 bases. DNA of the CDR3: TGTGCCAGTAGTATTATGGAGGGGGCGAGTGGCTACACCTTC. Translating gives CASSIMEGASGYTF.

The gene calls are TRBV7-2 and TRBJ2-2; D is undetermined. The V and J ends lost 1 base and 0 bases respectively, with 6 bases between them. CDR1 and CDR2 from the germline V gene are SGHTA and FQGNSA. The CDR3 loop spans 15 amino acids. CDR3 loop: CASSLEQPNTGELFF. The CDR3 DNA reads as TGTGCCAGCAGCTTAGAACAGCCGAACACCGGGGAGCTGTTTTTT.

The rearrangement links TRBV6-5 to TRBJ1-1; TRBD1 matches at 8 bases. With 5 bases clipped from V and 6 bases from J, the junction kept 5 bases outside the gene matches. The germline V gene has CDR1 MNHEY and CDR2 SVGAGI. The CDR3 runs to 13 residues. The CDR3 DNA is TGTGCCAGCAGTAACCGACAGGGGCCTGAAGCTTTCTTT. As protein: CASSNRQGPEAFF.

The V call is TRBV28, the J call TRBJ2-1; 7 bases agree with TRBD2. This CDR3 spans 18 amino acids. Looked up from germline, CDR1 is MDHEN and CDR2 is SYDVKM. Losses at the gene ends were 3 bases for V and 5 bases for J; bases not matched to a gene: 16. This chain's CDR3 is CASSFIGLGRKRDNEQFF. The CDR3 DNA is TGTGCCAGCAGTTTTATCGGACTAGGCCGAAAACGGGACAATGAGCAGTTCTTC.

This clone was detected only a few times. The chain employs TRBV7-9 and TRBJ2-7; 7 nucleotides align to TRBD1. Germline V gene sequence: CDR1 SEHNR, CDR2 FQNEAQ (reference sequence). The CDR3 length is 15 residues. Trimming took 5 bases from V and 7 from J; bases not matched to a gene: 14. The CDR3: CASSVSAGTALEQYF. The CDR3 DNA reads TGTGCCAGCAGCGTATCCGCCGGGACAGCCTTAGAGCAGTACTTC.

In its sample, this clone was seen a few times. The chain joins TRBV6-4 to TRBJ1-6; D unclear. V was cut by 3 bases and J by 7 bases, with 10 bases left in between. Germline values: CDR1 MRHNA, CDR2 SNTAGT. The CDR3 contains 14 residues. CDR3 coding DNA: TGTGCCAGCAGTGAATATCGAGGGAATTCACCCCTCCACTTT. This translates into CASSEYRGNSPLHF.

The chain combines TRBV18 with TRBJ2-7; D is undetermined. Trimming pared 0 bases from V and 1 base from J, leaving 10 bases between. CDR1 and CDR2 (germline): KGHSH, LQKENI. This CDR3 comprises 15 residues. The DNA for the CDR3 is TGTGCCAGCTCACCACCGACACGCAGGTCCTACGAGCAGTACTTC. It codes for CASSPPTRRSYEQYF. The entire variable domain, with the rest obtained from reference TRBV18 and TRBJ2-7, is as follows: NAGVMQNPRHLVRRRGQEARLRCSPMKGHSHVYWYRQLPEEGLKFMVYLQKENIIDESGMPKERFSAEFPKEGPSILRIQQVVRGDSAAYFCASSPPTRRSYEQYFGPGTRLTVT.

The CDR3, as DNA: TGTGCCAGCAGTCCCTATGGTGAAAAACTGTTTTTT. Amino acid sequence: CASSPYGEKLFF. The chain carries TRBV27 and TRBJ1-4; D unclear. In germline, CDR1 is MNHEY, CDR2 SMNVEV (reference sequence). Trimming shortened V by 5 bases and J by 7 bases, and 8 bases separated the two germline ends. The CDR3 covers 12 residues.

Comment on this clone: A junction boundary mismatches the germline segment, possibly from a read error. CDR3 DNA sequence: TGTGCCAGCTCACTTGGGACATCCTTTTCCCCTGTCTTC. Encoded protein: CASSLGTSFSPVF. This chain joins TRBV18 and TRBJ1-2; TRBD1 might be the D (6 bases). This CDR3 contains 13 residues. The germline V gene encodes CDR1 KGHSH and CDR2 LQKENI.

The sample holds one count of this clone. The CDR3 nucleotides read TGTGCCAGCAGCACCTGCTGGACAGGGGCAGTTTATTCACCCCTCCACTTT. This translates into CASSTCWTGAVYSPLHF. The chain is built from TRBV21-1 and TRBJ1-6; no check of the table's D call, TRBD1, against the DNA was made. TRBV21-1 is flagged as a pseudogene. CDR3 length: 17 amino acids.

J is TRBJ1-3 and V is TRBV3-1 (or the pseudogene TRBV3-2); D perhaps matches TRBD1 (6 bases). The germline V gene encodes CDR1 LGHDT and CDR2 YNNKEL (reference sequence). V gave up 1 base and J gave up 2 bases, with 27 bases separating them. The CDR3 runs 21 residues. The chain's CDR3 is CASSQGKKYRTEVHPGNTIYF. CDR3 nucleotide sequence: TGTGCCAGCAGCCAAGGGAAAAAGTACCGGACAGAGGTTCACCCTGGAAACACCATATATTTT.

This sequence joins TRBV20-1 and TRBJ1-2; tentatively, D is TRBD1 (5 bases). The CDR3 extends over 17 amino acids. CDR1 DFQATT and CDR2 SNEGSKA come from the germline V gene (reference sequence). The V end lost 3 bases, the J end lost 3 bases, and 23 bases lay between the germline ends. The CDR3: CSASTPGLPPEYYGYTF. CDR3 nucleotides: TGCAGTGCTAGTACTCCGGGACTCCCACCTGAATACTATGGCTACACCTTC.

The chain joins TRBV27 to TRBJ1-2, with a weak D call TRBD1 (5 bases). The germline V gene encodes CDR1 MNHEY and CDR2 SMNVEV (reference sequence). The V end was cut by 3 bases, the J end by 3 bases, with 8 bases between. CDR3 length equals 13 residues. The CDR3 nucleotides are TGTGCCAGCAGTTTCGCGGGGGACTATGGCTACACCTTC. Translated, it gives CASSFAGDYGYTF.

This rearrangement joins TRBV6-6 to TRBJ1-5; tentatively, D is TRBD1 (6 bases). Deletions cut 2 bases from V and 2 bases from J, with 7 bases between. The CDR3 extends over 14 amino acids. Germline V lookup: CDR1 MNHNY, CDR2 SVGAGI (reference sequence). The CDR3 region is CASSYTGRNQPQHF. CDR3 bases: TGTGCCAGCAGTTACACAGGGCGCAATCAGCCCCAGCATTTT.

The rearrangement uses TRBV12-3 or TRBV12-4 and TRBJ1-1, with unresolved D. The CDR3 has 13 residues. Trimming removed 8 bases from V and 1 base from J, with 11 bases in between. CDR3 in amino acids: CASGLSTNTEAFF. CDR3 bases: TGTGCCAGCGGCCTCTCAACGAACACTGAAGCTTTCTTT.

The CDR3 DNA follows: TGTGCCAGCAGTTATAGAGGGTCCACTGAAGCTTTCTTT. Residues: CASSYRGSTEAFF. This chain joins TRBV6-5 and TRBJ1-1; D uncertain. Trimming removed 3 bases at V and 4 bases at J, with 9 bases between. Germline V gives CDR1 MNHEY, CDR2 SVGAGI. The CDR3 length is 13 residues.

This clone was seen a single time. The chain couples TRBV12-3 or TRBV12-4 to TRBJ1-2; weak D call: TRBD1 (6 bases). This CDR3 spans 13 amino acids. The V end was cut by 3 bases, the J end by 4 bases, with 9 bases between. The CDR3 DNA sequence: TGTGCCAGCAGTTTGGGCAGGGGCTATGGCTACACCTTC. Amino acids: CASSLGRGYGYTF.

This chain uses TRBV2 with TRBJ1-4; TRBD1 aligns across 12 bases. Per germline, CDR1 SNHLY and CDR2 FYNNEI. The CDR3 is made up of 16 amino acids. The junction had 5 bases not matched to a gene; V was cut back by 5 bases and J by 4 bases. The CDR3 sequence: CASSSGQGAFNEKLFF. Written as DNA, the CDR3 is TGTGCCAGCAGTTCGGGACAGGGGGCGTTTAATGAAAAACTGTTTTTT.

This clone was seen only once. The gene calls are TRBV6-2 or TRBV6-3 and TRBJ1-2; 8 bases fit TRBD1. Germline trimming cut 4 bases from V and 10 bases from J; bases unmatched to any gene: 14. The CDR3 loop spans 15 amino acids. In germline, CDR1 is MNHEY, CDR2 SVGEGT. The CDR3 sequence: CASSWTGPTDSDYTF. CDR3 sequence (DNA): TGTGCCAGCAGTTGGACAGGGCCCACGGACTCCGACTACACCTTC.

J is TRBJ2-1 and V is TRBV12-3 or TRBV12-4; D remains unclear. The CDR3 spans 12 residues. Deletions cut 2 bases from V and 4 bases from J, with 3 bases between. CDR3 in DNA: TGTGCCAGCAGTTTATCGTACAATGAGCAGTTCTTC. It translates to CASSLSYNEQFF.

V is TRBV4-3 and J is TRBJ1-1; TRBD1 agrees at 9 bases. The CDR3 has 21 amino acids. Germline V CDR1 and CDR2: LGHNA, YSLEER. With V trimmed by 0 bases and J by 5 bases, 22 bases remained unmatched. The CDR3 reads CASSQDYIRGTGLKKGTEAFF. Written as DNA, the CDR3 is TGCGCCAGCAGCCAAGATTACATTCGGGGGACAGGGCTTAAAAAGGGGACTGAAGCTTTCTTT.

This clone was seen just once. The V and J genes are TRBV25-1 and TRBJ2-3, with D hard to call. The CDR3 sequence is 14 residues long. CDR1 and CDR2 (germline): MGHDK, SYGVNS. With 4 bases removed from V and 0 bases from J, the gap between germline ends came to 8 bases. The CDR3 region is CASSVTGSTDTQYF. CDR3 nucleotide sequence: TGTGCCAGCAGTGTCACCGGTAGCACAGATACGCAGTATTTT. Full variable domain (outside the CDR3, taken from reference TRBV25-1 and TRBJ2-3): EADIYQTPRYLVIGTGKKITLECSQTMGHDKMYWYQQDPGMELHLIHYSYGVNSTEKGDLSSESTVSRIRTEHFPLTLESARPSHTSQYLCASSVTGSTDTQYFGPGTRLTVL.

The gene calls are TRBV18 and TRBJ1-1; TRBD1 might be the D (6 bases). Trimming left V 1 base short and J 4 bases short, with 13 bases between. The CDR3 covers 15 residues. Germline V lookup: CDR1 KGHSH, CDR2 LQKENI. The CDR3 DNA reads TGTGCCAGCTCACCACTACAGGGAGAGGGCACTGAAGCTTTCTTT. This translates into CASSPLQGEGTEAFF.

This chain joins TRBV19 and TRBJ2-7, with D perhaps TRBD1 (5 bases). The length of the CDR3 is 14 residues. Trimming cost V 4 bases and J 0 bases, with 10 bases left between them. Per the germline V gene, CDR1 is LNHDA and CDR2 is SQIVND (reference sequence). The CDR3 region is CASSRTPNSYEQYF. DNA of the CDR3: TGTGCCAGTAGTAGGACACCTAACTCCTACGAGCAGTACTTC.

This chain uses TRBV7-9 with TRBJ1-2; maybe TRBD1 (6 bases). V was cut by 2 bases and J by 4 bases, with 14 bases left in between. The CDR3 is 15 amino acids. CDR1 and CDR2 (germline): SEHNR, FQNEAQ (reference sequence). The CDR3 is CASSLYGVRGYGYTF. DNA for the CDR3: TGTGCCAGCAGCTTATATGGAGTCAGGGGCTATGGCTACACCTTC.

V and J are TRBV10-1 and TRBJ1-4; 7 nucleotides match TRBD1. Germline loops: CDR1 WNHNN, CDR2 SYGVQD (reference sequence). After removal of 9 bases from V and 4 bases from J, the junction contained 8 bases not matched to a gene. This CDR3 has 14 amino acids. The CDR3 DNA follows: TGCGCCAGTGAAATCGGGACAGATAATGAAAAACTGTTTTTT. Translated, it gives CASEIGTDNEKLFF.